Below, 13 T cell receptor beta chains from the same sample are listed, as sequenced in a study of T cells after yellow fever vaccination. TCRdb ran MiXCR on the 5' RACE reads and lists one entry per CDR3 protein. The sample consists of around 26,000 distinct CDR3 sequences, less than 4% of them appearing once. The sample was PBMCs, either bulk or a sorted T-cell subset (CD4+, CD8+, memory, or dextramer-sorted; not recorded which), taken about 49 days after the first yellow fever vaccination. These receptors originate from a man younger than 30 who received the YFV17D yellow fever vaccine.

There are many counts of this clonotype. CDR3 coding DNA: TGCAGTGCTAGAGAAAGGACTAGCGCGGGAGATACGCAGTATTTT. It encodes CSARERTSAGDTQYF. The J gene is TRBJ2-3, the V gene TRBV20-1; 9 positions agree with TRBD2. The CDR3 is 15 residues long. The germline CDR1 and CDR2 sequences are DFQATT and SNEGSKA (reference sequence). The V segment lost 0 bases and the J segment 5 bases; nucleotides outside the gene matches: 6.

This clonotype was recorded many times. The chain couples TRBV7-9 to TRBJ1-1, with a tentative D call TRBD1 (5 bases). V was pared by 6 bases and J by 3 bases, with 11 bases between. Germline V gene lookup returns CDR1 SEHNR and CDR2 FQNEAQ (reference sequence). CDR3 length: 13 residues. CDR3 nucleotides: TGTGCCAGCAGGGGGGGTCGGGACACTGAAGCTTTCTTT. Protein sequence: CASRGGRDTEAFF.

This clonotype was found many times. V is TRBV7-2 and J is TRBJ2-5; D is possibly TRBD1 or TRBD2 (5 bases each). The length of the CDR3 is 14 residues. Germline-derived CDR1 and CDR2 are SGHTA and FQGNSA. Between the trimmed V and J ends, which lost 6 bases and 7 bases, there was a span of 18 bases. The CDR3 DNA follows: TGTGCCAGCAGGCGTGACCGGGACCCCGGGACCCAGTACTTC. It specifies CASRRDRDPGTQYF.

This clonotype has a count of ten or more. The V and J genes are TRBV7-2 and TRBJ1-6; a possible D gene is TRBD1 (5 bases). The CDR3 runs 17 residues. V shed 2 bases and J shed 10 bases, with 21 bases lying between them. CDR1 and CDR2 (germline): SGHTA, FQGNSA. In DNA form, the CDR3 reads TGTGCCAGCAGCTTATCCCGGGTGAGGGGACTCGCATCACCCCTCCACTTT. Translated, it gives CASSLSRVRGLASPLHF.

Many counts were recorded for this clonotype. The rearrangement joins TRBV6-5 to TRBJ2-5, with D uncertain. This CDR3 contains 15 residues. Deletions cut 4 bases from V and 5 bases from J, with 17 bases between. Per germline, CDR1 MNHEY and CDR2 SVGAGI. The CDR3 protein is CASSSQWSSAETQYF. DNA for the CDR3: TGTGCCAGCAGTTCCCAATGGTCTTCGGCGGAGACCCAGTACTTC.

This clonotype came up many times. This chain uses TRBV11-2 with TRBJ2-7; TRBD2 is a possible D gene (6 bases). Trimming took off 0 bases at V and 6 bases at J, with 15 bases between the two ends. The CDR3 sequence is 15 residues long. Germline values: CDR1 SGHAT, CDR2 FQNNGV. CDR3 sequence (DNA): TGTGCCAGCAGCTTAGAGGGACTCCCCTGCCGCGAGCAGTACGTC. Its protein product is CASSLEGLPCREQYV.

This clonotype was found many times. The V gene is TRBV4-3, the J gene TRBJ1-4; D is unclear. Trimming shortened V by 6 bases and J by 0 bases, and 8 bases separated the two germline ends. The CDR3 runs to 14 residues. CDR1 is LGHNA, CDR2 YSLEER, per germline. The CDR3 bases are TGCGCCAGCAGTTATGAGGCAACTAATGAAAAACTGTTTTTT. This encodes CASSYEATNEKLFF.

This clonotype was seen a handful of times. The gene calls are TRBV6-1 and TRBJ1-2; D may be TRBD1 (6 bases). The CDR3 sequence is 14 residues long. The V end lost 2 bases, the J end lost 4 bases, and 11 bases lay between the germline ends. Looked up from germline, CDR1 is MNHNS and CDR2 is SASEGT. Here the CDR3 reads CASSERYRAYGYTF. In DNA form, the CDR3 reads TGTGCCAGCAGTGAAAGGTACAGGGCCTATGGCTACACCTTC.

This clonotype was seen repeatedly, ten times or more. V is TRBV7-9 and J is TRBJ2-1; weak D call: TRBD2 (6 bases). The CDR3 is made up of 15 amino acids. From germline, CDR1 is SEHNR and CDR2 FQNEAQ (reference sequence). V was cut by 3 bases and J by 8 bases, with 17 bases left in between. CDR3 loop: CASSLGRFNGYEQFF. DNA of the CDR3: TGTGCCAGCAGCTTGGGGAGGTTCAACGGTTATGAGCAGTTCTTC.

Sample share makes this clonotype medium-sized. The V gene is TRBV29-1, the J gene TRBJ2-5; D perhaps matches TRBD2 (5 bases). V lost 4 bases and J lost 1, with 7 bases in between. This CDR3 spans 12 amino acids. Germline lookup yields CDR1 SQVTM and CDR2 ANQGSEA. CDR3 region: CSVGRSQETQYF. The DNA for the CDR3 is TGCAGCGTTGGGAGGAGCCAAGAGACCCAGTACTTC.

This clonotype appeared many times. The rearrangement joins TRBV5-1 to TRBJ2-3, with a tentative D call TRBD2 (5 bases). Trimming cost V 2 bases and J 5 bases, with 12 bases left between them. The CDR3 totals 14 residues. Germline-derived CDR1 and CDR2 are SGHRS and YFSETQ. The CDR3 sequence: CASSFGSRGDTQYF. As DNA, the CDR3 is TGCGCCAGCAGCTTTGGCAGCCGGGGAGATACGCAGTATTTT.

In its sample, this clonotype was seen many times. The chain joins TRBV20-1 to TRBJ1-4; TRBD1 agrees at 7 bases. The CDR3 consists of 15 residues. Per germline, CDR1 DFQATT and CDR2 SNEGSKA (reference sequence). J was trimmed by 7 bases and V by 5 bases; bases with no gene match: 13. CDR3 loop: CSAGIDRALGEKLFF. The CDR3, as DNA: TGCAGTGCTGGAATCGACAGGGCTTTGGGTGAAAAACTGTTTTTT.

At least ten counts were recorded for this clonotype. The genes are TRBV20-1 and TRBJ2-5; no clear D gene. The germline CDR1 and CDR2 sequences are DFQATT and SNEGSKA (reference sequence). The V gene lost 3 bases and the J gene lost 1 base, with 9 bases spanning the gap. CDR3 length: 13 amino acids. CDR3 in DNA: TGCAGTGCTAGTGGGAACACCCAAGAGACCCAGTACTTC. Translation: CSASGNTQETQYF.